These 8 T cell receptor beta chains were all obtained from the same sample, sequenced in a study of radiotherapy plus CTLA-4 blockade in lung cancer. Sequenced by immunoSEQ multiplex PCR; TCRdb stores in-frame clones only, minus some. The table records 70,000 to 95,000 clones, around 83% of them present only once. Source: peripheral blood, taken from a patient treated with radiotherapy plus ipilimumab. These receptors all come from a human donor with non-small cell lung cancer that progressed on radiotherapy plus ipilimumab.

This clone was picked up a small number of times. The rearrangement joins TRBV4-1 to TRBJ2-2; TRBD2 matches 7 bases. Germline V gene lookup returns CDR1 MGHRA and CDR2 YSYEKL. CDR3 length equals 15 residues. The ends lost 6 bases at V and 1 base at J; junction bases unmatched: 5. This CDR3 is CASREGLGNTGELFF. The DNA for the CDR3 is TGCGCCAGCAGGGAAGGACTAGGGAACACCGGGGAGCTGTTTTTT.

Only a few counts were recorded for this clone. The chain couples TRBV19 to TRBJ1-1; D not resolved. Germline lookup yields CDR1 LNHDA and CDR2 SQIVND (reference sequence). Trimming stripped 5 bases from V and 5 bases from J, with 12 bases between. The CDR3 length is 13 residues. The DNA for the CDR3 is TGTGCCAGTAGTCCCCCGGGAAGGACTGAAGCTTTCTTT. The encoded protein is CASSPPGRTEAFF.

The rearrangement uses TRBV5-1 and TRBJ2-4; TRBD1 matches at 8 bases. From germline, CDR1 is SGHRS and CDR2 YFSETQ. The CDR3 extends over 14 amino acids. The V gene end was trimmed by 4 bases and the J gene end by 7 bases; junction bases not matched to a gene: 7. The CDR3 coding sequence is TGCGCCAGCAGCCCGAAAACAGGGGGGAACATTCAGTACTTC. Amino acids: CASSPKTGGNIQYF.

The V gene is TRBV29-1, the J gene TRBJ2-6; 10 positions match TRBD1. The germline V gene encodes CDR1 SQVTM and CDR2 ANQGSEA. With 6 bases clipped from V and 1 base from J, the junction kept 18 bases outside the gene matches. This CDR3 is built from 20 residues. The CDR3 DNA sequence: TGCAGCGTCGAAAACCCGCCGCGGACAGGGGGATTATCTGGGGCCAACGTCCTGACTTTC. It translates to CSVENPPRTGGLSGANVLTF.

The genes are TRBV4-3 and TRBJ2-3; perhaps TRBD2 as D (5 bases). The CDR3 contains 14 residues. Germline loops: CDR1 LGHNA, CDR2 YSLEER. V lost 3 bases, J lost 2 bases, and 9 bases lay in between. CDR3 loop: CASSQIRDTDTQYF. The CDR3 coding sequence is TGCGCCAGCAGCCAGATCCGGGACACAGATACGCAGTATTTT.

The chain links TRBV13 to TRBJ2-7, with TRBD1 identical over 11 bases. Trimming took 4 bases from V and 5 from J; bases not matched to a gene: 4. CDR3 length: 14 amino acids. Germline V gives CDR1 PRHDT, CDR2 FYEKMQ (reference sequence). CDR3 DNA sequence: TGTGCCAGCAGCTGGGGACAGGGGGGCCACGAGCAGTACTTC. Amino acids: CASSWGQGGHEQYF.

V gene TRBV5-4 combines with J gene TRBJ1-1; D unclear. V gave up 0 bases and J gave up 7 bases, with 10 bases separating them. The CDR3 extends over 13 amino acids. Germline V lookup: CDR1 SGHNT, CDR2 YYREEE (reference sequence). CDR3 nucleotides: TGTGCCAGCAGCTTGGTTGGGCAGATTGAAGCTTTCTTT. Translated: CASSLVGQIEAFF.

The V and J genes are TRBV6-5 and TRBJ2-7; D is possibly TRBD1 (7 bases). V was trimmed by 5 bases and J by 0 bases, leaving 11 bases between them. The CDR3 spans 14 residues. CDR1 is MNHEY, CDR2 SVGAGI, per germline. CDR3 amino acids: CASSPRDSSYEQYF. The CDR3 nucleotides are TGTGCCAGCAGTCCGCGGGACAGCTCCTACGAGCAGTACTTC.